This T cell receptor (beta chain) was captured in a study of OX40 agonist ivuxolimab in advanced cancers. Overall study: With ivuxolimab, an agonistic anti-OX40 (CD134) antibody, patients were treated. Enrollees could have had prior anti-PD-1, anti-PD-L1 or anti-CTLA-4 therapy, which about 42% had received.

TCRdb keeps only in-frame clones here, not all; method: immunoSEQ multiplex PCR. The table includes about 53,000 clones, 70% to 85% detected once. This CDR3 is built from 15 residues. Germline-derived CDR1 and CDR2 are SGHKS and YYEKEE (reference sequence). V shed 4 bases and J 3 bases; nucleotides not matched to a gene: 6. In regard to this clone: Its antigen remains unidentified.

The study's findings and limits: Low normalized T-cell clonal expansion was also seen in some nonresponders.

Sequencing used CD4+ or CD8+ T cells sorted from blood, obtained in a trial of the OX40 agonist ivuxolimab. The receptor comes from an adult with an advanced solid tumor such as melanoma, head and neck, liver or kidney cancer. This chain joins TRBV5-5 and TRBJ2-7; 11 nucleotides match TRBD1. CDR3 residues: CASSPRTGGSYEQYF. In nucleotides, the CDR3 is TGTGCCAGCAGCCCCAGGACAGGGGGCAGCTACGAGCAGTACTTC.